A selection of T cell receptor beta chains follows, all from one sample in a study of early T cells in non-severe SARS-CoV-2 infection. One entry per CDR3 protein, called by TCRdb with MiXCR from the 5' RACE reads. This table has more than 20,000 distinct CDR3 sequences, 3.5% to 5% appearing once. Sequenced sample: whole blood. The receptors were sampled from an adult who was a healthcare worker with PCR-confirmed SARS-CoV-2 infection or an uninfected control (not recorded which). Each CDR3 is given with its conserved first and last residue. A D gene is named only where the DNA matches it firmly. The size entry is marked missing in some rows and otherwise reads once, few, many or a size class.

D gene	clone size	V gene	J gene	CDR3 protein	CDR3 DNA
TRBD2	medium-sized	TRBV5-8	TRBJ2-3	CASSSGTSGRRTDTQYF	TGTGCCAGCAGCAGTGGGACTAGCGGGAGGAGGACAGATACGCAGTATTTT
TRBD1	many	TRBV11-2	TRBJ2-5	CASSYGQGRDSTQYF	TGTGCCAGCAGCTACGGACAGGGTCGGGATAGCACCCAGTACTTC
NA	many	TRBV7-9	TRBJ2-5	CASSRETQYF	TGTGCCAGCAGCCGAGAGACCCAGTACTTC
NA	many	TRBV5-1	TRBJ1-2	CASSLGAAYGYTF	TGCGCCAGCAGCTTGGGGGCGGCCTATGGCTACACCTTC
NA	NA	TRBV27	TRBJ2-3	CASSLSGDTQYF	TGTGCCAGCAGTTTATCGGGAGATACGCAGTATTTT
NA	NA	TRBV6-2/TRBV6-3	TRBJ2-7	CASRRASSASEQYF	TGTGCCAGCCGCCGAGCTAGTTCCGCTAGTGAGCAGTACTTC
NA	many	TRBV3-1	TRBJ2-7	CASSQEGDEQYF	TGTGCCAGCAGCCAAGAAGGAGACGAGCAGTACTTC
NA	NA	TRBV3-1	TRBJ1-1	CASSQERGAFF	TGTGCCAGCAGCCAAGAGAGGGGAGCTTTCTTT
NA	few	TRBV6-6	TRBJ1-2	CASSYMGARGYGYTF	TGTGCCAGCAGTTACATGGGGGCGCGAGGCTATGGCTACACCTTC
NA	NA	TRBV6-2/TRBV6-3	TRBJ2-3	CATQVGSTDTQYF	TGTGCCACCCAAGTCGGTTCTACAGATACGCAGTATTTT
NA	many	TRBV9	TRBJ2-2	CASSVFGELFF	TGTGCCAGCAGCGTATTCGGGGAGCTGTTTTTT
NA	many	TRBV7-8	TRBJ1-1	CASSFRGGSEAFF	TGTGCCAGCAGCTTTAGGGGAGGTAGTGAAGCTTTCTTT
TRBD2	few	TRBV18	TRBJ2-1	CASSPPLGGGNEQFF	TGTGCCAGCTCACCTCCCCTGGGGGGGGGCAATGAGCAGTTCTTC
NA	few	TRBV20-1	TRBJ1-2	CSASSGANYGYTF	TGCAGTGCTAGTTCCGGAGCTAACTATGGCTACACCTTC
NA	NA	TRBV12-3/TRBV12-4	TRBJ2-7	CASSLGQLQYF	TGTGCCAGCAGTTTAGGACAGCTGCAGTACTTC
NA	many	TRBV3-1	TRBJ2-7	CASSQEPGRLYEQYF	TGTGCCAGCAGCCAAGAACCAGGGCGGCTCTACGAGCAGTACTTC
NA	many	TRBV5-1	TRBJ2-7	CASSAREFSVYEQYF	TGCGCCAGCTCTGCAAGAGAGTTTTCGGTATACGAGCAGTACTTC
TRBD1	many	TRBV6-5	TRBJ1-2	CASSLLTGSGYTF	TGTGCCAGCAGCCTTCTGACAGGGTCTGGCTACACCTTC
NA	many	TRBV5-4	TRBJ2-5	CASSTHRDTGRETQYF	TGTGCCAGCAGCACCCACAGGGATACCGGGAGAGAGACCCAGTACTTC
NA	many	TRBV21-1	TRBJ2-3	CASSKASGQRAGDTQYF	TGTGCCAGCAGCAAAGCCTCGGGACAGAGAGCTGGAGATACGCAGTATTTT
NA	NA	TRBV6-1	TRBJ1-2	CASSEGGAAPYGYTF	TGTGCCAGCAGTGAAGGAGGAGCAGCACCCTATGGCTACACCTTC
NA	few	TRBV20-1	TRBJ2-4	CSASWQPKNIQYF	TGCAGTGCTAGTTGGCAGCCCAAAAACATTCAGTACTTC
NA	many	TRBV6-2/TRBV6-3	TRBJ1-1	CASSLTPNTEAFF	TGTGCCAGCAGTTTGACACCTAACACTGAAGCTTTCTTT
TRBD1	few	TRBV5-1	TRBJ2-7	CASRIGQGPYEQYF	TGCGCCAGCAGGATCGGACAGGGCCCCTACGAGCAGTACTTC
NA	few	TRBV3-1	TRBJ2-1	CASSRGPTQSSYNEQFF	TGTGCCAGCAGCCGAGGCCCGACGCAAAGCTCCTACAATGAGCAGTTCTTC
NA	many	TRBV5-1	TRBJ1-2	CASSLAPGDGYTF	TGCGCCAGCAGCTTGGCGCCAGGGGATGGCTACACCTTC
NA	NA	TRBV27	TRBJ2-7	CASSFVDNTGEQYF	TGTGCCAGCAGTTTCGTCGATAACACCGGCGAGCAGTACTTC
NA	many	TRBV6-2/TRBV6-3	TRBJ2-1	CASKREDEQFF	TGTGCCAGCAAGAGGGAGGATGAGCAGTTCTTC
TRBD2	NA	TRBV6-4	TRBJ2-2	CASSSGSTGELFF	TGTGCCAGCAGTAGCGGGAGCACCGGGGAGCTGTTTTTT